This T cell receptor beta chain was identified during a study of relationships among human T cell subsets. Notes on the study in general: Across seven subsets, gene usage, CDR3 length and N-additions did not differ significantly.

Semiquantitative ARM-PCR amplified T cell receptor alpha and beta CDR3 regions from mRNA. In ARM-PCR, communal superprimers followed tagged nested gene-specific primers for exponential amplification. TCRdb reprocessed the multiplex PCR reads with MiXCR, giving one entry per CDR3 protein. The table records 16,000 or so distinct CDR3 sequences, about three fifths of them present only once. This clonotype is termed medium-sized. Its antigen is unidentified. Trimming pared 0 bases from V and 5 bases from J, leaving 6 bases between. Germline V gives CDR1 SGHRS, CDR2 YFSETQ. The CDR3 consists of 12 residues.

The sample consisted of total T cells sorted from blood. The TCR sequence derives from a man aged 40-49 years in good health. The V gene is TRBV5-1, the J gene TRBJ2-7; D is unresolved. CDR3 residues: CASSLGADEQYF. The CDR3 nucleotides are TGCGCCAGCAGCTTGGGGGCGGACGAGCAGTACTTC.